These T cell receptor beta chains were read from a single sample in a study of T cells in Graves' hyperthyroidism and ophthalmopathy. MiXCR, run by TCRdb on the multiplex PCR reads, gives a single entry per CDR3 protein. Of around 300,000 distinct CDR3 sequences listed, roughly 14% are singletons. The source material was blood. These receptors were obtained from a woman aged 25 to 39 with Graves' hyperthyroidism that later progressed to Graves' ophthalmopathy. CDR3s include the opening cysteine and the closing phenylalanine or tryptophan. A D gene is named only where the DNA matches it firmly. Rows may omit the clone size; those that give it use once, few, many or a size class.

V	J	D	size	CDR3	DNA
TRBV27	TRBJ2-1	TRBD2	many	CASSPRLAGEGEQFF	TGTGCCAGCAGTCCACGACTAGCGGGAGAGGGCGAGCAGTTCTTC
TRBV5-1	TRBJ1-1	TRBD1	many	CASSPRTGGNTEAFF	TGCGCCAGCAGCCCAAGGACAGGGGGGAACACTGAAGCTTTCTTT
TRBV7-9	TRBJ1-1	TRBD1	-	CASSLSPGQGEAFF	TGTGCCAGCAGCCTCTCGCCGGGACAGGGTGAAGCTTTCTTT
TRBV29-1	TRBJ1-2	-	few	CSVVTGRGYTF	TGCAGCGTTGTAACGGGGAGGGGCTACACCTTC
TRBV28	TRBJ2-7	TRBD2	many	CASSSTPGLDTEYF	TGTGCCAGCAGCTCGACCCCGGGACTAGATACGGAGTACTTC
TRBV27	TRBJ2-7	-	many	CASSLMGAPSYEQYF	TGTGCCAGCAGTTTGATGGGGGCGCCGTCCTACGAGCAGTACTTC
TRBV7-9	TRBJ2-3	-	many	CASSLSAGNTDTQYF	TGTGCCAGCAGCTTATCGGCGGGGAACACAGATACGCAGTATTTT
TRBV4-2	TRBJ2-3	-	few	CASSQELRLAPSTDTQYF	TGTGCCAGCAGCCAAGAATTACGGCTAGCCCCCAGCACAGATACGCAGTATTTT
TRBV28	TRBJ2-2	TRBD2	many	CASRPGTSGRAGNTGELFF	TGTGCCAGCAGACCCGGGACTAGCGGGAGGGCCGGGAACACCGGGGAGCTGTTTTTT
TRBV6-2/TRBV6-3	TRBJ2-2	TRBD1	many	CASRPQGAGQTGELFF	TGTGCCAGCAGGCCCCAGGGGGCGGGACAAACCGGGGAGCTGTTTTTT
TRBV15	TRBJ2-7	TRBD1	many	CATNQFGTDHYEQYF	TGTGCCACCAATCAGTTCGGGACAGACCACTACGAGCAGTACTTC
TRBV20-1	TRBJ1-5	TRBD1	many	CSAEQGATSQPQHF	TGCAGTGCCGAGCAGGGGGCAACGAGTCAGCCCCAGCATTTT
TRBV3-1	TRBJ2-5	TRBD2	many	CASSQDSGRASKETQYF	TGTGCCAGCAGCCAAGATAGCGGGAGGGCCAGTAAAGAGACCCAGTACTTC
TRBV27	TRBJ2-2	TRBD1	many	CASSLRGTGVTGELFF	TGTGCCAGCAGTTTACGAGGGACAGGGGTCACCGGGGAGCTGTTTTTT
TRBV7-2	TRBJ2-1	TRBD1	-	CASSLAGQTWGEAYNEQFF	TGTGCCAGCAGCTTAGCGGGACAGACTTGGGGTGAAGCCTACAATGAGCAGTTCTTC
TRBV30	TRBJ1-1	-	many	CACPTGGGGAFF	TGTGCCTGTCCCACCGGGGGGGGGGGAGCTTTCTTT
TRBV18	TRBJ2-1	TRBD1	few	CASSWTGRNNEQFF	TGTGCCAGCTCATGGACAGGGAGGAACAATGAGCAGTTCTTC
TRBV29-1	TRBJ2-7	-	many	CSVTLTVGEQYF	TGCAGCGTTACACTAACAGTGGGCGAGCAGTACTTC
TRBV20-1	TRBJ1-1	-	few	CSARGKGRHTEAFF	TGCAGTGCTAGAGGCAAGGGCCGCCACACTGAAGCTTTCTTT
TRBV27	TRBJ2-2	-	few	CASSLSGFAGELFF	TGTGCCAGCAGTTTATCAGGGTTCGCCGGGGAGCTGTTTTTT
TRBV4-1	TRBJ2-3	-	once	CASSQVSESDTQYF	TGCGCCAGCAGCCAAGTTTCGGAATCAGATACGCAGTATTTT
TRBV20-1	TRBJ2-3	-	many	CSARLEGFYTDTQYF	TGCAGTGCTAGATTGGAAGGCTTCTACACAGATACGCAGTATTTT
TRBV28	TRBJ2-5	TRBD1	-	CASKGQGEVETQYF	TGTGCCAGCAAGGGACAGGGAGAGGTAGAGACCCAGTACTTC
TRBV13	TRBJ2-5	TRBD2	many	CASSKRTSVETQYF	TGTGCCAGCAGCAAGAGGACTAGCGTAGAGACCCAGTACTTC
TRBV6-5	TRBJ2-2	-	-	CASSYSVELNTGELFF	TGTGCCAGCAGTTACTCGGTCGAACTGAACACCGGGGAGCTGTTTTTT
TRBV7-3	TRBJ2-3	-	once	CASAPGGDTQYF	TGTGCCAGCGCACCCGGAGGGGATACGCAGTATTTT
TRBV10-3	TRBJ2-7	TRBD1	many	CATGQGGSEQYF	TGTGCCACCGGACAGGGCGGATCCGAGCAGTACTTC
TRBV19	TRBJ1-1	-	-	CASSMGTTFF	TGTGCCAGTAGTATGGGTACGACTTTCTTT
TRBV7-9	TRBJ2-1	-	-	CASSLVRSGLGLEQFF	TGTGCCAGCAGCTTAGTTCGATCGGGTCTGGGGCTTGAGCAGTTCTTC
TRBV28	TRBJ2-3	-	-	CASSVGGLLSTDTQYF	TGTGCCAGCAGCGTTGGGGGACTCCTTAGCACAGATACGCAGTATTTT
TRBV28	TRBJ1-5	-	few	CASRTLWGEWNQPQHF	TGTGCCAGCAGAACCTTGTGGGGGGAATGGAATCAGCCCCAGCATTTT
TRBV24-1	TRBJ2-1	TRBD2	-	CATSVSGRMNEQFF	TGTGCCACCAGTGTAAGCGGGAGAATGAATGAGCAGTTCTTC
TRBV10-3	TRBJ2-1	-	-	CAISESGIWEQFF	TGTGCCATCAGTGAGTCGGGAATTTGGGAGCAGTTCTTC
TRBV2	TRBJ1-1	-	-	CASSPDKGPNTEAFF	TGTGCCAGCAGTCCGGACAAGGGGCCGAACACTGAAGCTTTCTTT
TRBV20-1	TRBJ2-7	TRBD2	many	CSARSSGSLDEQYF	TGCAGTGCTAGAAGTAGCGGGAGTCTTGACGAGCAGTACTTC
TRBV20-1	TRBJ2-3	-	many	CSARQAVTDTQYF	TGCAGTGCTAGGCAAGCGGTCACAGATACGCAGTATTTT
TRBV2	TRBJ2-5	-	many	CASSEKDAGETQYF	TGTGCCAGCAGTGAAAAGGACGCCGGGGAGACCCAGTACTTC
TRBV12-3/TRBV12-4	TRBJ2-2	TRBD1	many	CASSPGTGSTGELFF	TGTGCCAGCAGTCCCGGGACAGGGTCCACCGGGGAGCTGTTTTTT
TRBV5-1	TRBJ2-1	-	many	CASSLQRASSYNEQFF	TGCGCCAGCAGCTTGCAGAGGGCGAGCTCCTACAATGAGCAGTTCTTC
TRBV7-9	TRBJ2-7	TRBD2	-	CASSLSPSGYLYEQYF	TGTGCCAGCAGCTTATCCCCTAGCGGGTACCTCTACGAGCAGTACTTC
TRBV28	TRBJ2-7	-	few	CASSLAGTNLYEQYF	TGTGCCAGCAGCCTAGCCGGGACAAACCTCTACGAGCAGTACTTC
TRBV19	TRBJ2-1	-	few	CASSIAGAVGQARYNEQFF	TGTGCCAGTAGTATAGCCGGAGCAGTGGGCCAGGCTCGCTACAATGAGCAGTTCTTC
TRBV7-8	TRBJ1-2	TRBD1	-	CASRLTGENYGYTF	TGTGCCAGCAGATTGACAGGGGAAAATTATGGCTACACCTTC
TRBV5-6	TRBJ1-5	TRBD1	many	CASSLGQGEGQPQHF	TGTGCCAGCAGCTTGGGACAGGGAGAGGGTCAGCCCCAGCATTTT
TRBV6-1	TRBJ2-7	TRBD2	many	CASQLHLAGAGLNYEQYF	TGTGCCAGTCAACTTCACCTAGCGGGAGCCGGGCTTAACTACGAGCAGTACTTC
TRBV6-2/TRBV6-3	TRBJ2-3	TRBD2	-	CASSQAGTSGSTDTQYF	TGTGCCAGCAGTCAGGCCGGGACTAGCGGAAGCACAGATACGCAGTATTTT
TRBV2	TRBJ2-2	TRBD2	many	CASRASGWSTGELFF	TGTGCCAGCAGAGCTAGCGGGTGGAGCACCGGGGAGCTGTTTTTT
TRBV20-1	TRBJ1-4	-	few	CSAINFRADNEKLFF	TGCAGTGCTATAAACTTTAGGGCGGATAATGAAAAACTGTTTTTT
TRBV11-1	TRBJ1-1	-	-	CASSLTSAGWTEAFF	TGTGCCAGCAGCTTAACCTCAGCGGGTTGGACTGAAGCTTTCTTT
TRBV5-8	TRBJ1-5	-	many	CASSLEGGGNQPQHF	TGTGCCAGCAGCTTGGAAGGGGGTGGCAATCAGCCCCAGCATTTT
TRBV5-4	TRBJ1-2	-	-	CASSPEDSGGYGYTF	TGTGCCAGCAGCCCGGAGGATTCAGGTGGCTATGGCTACACCTTC
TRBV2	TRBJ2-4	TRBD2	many	CASKGLAGVQNIQYF	TGTGCCAGCAAGGGGCTAGCGGGAGTCCAGAACATTCAGTACTTC